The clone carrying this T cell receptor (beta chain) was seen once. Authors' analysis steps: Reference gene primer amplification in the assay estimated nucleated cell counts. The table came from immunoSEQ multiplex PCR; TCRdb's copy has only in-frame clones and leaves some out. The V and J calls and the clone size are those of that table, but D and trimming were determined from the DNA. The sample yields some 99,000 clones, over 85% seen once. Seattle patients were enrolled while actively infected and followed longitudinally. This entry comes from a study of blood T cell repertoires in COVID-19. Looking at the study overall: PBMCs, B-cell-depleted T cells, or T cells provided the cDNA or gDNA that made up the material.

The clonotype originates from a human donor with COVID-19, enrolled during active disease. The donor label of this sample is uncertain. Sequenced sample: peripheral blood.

This CDR3 reads CASTPSGDPNYGYTF. Here the CDR3 DNA reads TGTGCCAGTACTCCCTCCGGAGACCCTAACTATGGCTACACCTTC. This sequence joins TRBV19 and TRBJ1-2; D ambiguous. CDR3 length: 15 residues. Germline CDR1 LNHDA, CDR2 SQIVND (reference sequence). V dropped 7 bases and J dropped 0 bases, with 15 bases sitting between them.